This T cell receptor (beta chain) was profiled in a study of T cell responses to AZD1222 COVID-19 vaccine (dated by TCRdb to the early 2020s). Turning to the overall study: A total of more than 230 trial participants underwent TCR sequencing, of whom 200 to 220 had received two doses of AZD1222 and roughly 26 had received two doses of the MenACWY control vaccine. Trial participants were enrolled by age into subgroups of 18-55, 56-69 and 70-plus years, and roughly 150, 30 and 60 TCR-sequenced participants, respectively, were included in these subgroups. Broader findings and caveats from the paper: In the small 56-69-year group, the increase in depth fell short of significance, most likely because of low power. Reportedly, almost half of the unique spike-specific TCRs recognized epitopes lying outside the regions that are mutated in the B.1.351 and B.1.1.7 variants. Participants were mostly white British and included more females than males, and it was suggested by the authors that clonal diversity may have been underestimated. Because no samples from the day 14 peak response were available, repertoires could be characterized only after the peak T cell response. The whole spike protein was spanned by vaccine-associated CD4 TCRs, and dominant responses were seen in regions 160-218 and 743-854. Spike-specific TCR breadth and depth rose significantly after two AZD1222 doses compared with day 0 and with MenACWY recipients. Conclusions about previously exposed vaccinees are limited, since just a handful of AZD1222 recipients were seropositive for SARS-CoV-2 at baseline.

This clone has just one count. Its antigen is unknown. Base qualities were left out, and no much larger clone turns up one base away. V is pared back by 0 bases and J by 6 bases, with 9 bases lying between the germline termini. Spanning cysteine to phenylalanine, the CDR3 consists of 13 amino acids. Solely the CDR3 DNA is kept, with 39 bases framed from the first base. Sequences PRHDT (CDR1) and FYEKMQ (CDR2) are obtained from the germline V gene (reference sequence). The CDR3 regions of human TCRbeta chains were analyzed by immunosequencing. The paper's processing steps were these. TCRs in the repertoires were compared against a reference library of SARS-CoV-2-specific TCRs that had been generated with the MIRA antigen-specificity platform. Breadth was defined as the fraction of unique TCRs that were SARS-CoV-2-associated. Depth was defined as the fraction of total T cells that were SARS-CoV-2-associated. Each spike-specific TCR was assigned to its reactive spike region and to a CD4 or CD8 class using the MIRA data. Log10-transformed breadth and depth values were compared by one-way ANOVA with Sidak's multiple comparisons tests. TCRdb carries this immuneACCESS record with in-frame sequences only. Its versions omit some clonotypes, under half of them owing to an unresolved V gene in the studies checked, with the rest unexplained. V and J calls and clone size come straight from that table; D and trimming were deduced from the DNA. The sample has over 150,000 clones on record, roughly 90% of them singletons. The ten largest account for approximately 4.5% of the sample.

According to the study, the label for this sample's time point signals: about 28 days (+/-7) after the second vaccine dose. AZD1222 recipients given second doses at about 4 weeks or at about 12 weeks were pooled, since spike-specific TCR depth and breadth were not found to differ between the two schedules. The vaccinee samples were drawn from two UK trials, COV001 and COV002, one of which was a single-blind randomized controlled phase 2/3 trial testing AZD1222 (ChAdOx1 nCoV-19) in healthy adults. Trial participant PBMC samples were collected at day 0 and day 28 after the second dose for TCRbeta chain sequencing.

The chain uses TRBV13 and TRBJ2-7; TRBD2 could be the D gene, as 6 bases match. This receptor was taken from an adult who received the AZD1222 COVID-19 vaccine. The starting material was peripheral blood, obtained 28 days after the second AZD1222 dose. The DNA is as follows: TGTGCCAGCAGCTTAGGACTAGCCGGCGAGCAGTACTTC. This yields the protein CASSLGLAGEQYF.